Listed below are T cell receptor beta chains from one sample, sequenced in a study of cytomegalovirus exposure and HLA in healthy donors. Some clones are missing from TCRdb's copy, which holds only in-frame ones; the method was immunoSEQ multiplex PCR. The sample has about 140,000 clones, around 72% seen once. The sample consisted of PBMCs. These TCRs come from a human donor in good health. CDR3s include the opening cysteine and the closing phenylalanine or tryptophan. D genes are given only for firm matches. The size field is filled for only some rows; it gives once, few, many or a size class.

clone_size: -; j_call: TRBJ2-5; d_call: TRBD1; v_call: TRBV6-1; cdr3_nt: TGTGCCAGCAGCCGGGACAGGGCGTCAGAGACCCAGTACTTC; cdr3_aa: CASSRDRASETQYF
clone_size: -; j_call: TRBJ1-2; d_call: TRBD1; v_call: TRBV9; cdr3_nt: TGTGCCAGCAGCGTAGCAGGGGGCTATGGCTACACCTTC; cdr3_aa: CASSVAGGYGYTF
clone_size: -; j_call: TRBJ2-1; d_call: -; v_call: TRBV30; cdr3_nt: TGTGCCTGGAGTGGGCTCAGGGTCAATGAGCAGTTCTTC; cdr3_aa: CAWSGLRVNEQFF
clone_size: once; j_call: TRBJ2-5; d_call: -; v_call: TRBV4-1; cdr3_nt: TGCGCCAGCAGCCAAGATTCAAGCGGGCCACAAGAGACCCAGTACTTC; cdr3_aa: CASSQDSSGPQETQYF
clone_size: -; j_call: TRBJ1-2; d_call: -; v_call: TRBV4-1; cdr3_nt: TGCGCCAGCAGCCGGGGGGGGAGGGACTATGGCTACACCTTC; cdr3_aa: CASSRGGRDYGYTF
clone_size: -; j_call: TRBJ2-3; d_call: TRBD2; v_call: TRBV6-1; cdr3_nt: TGTGCCAGCAGTGAACACGGAGTAGCGGGGGGCACAGATACGCAGTATTTT; cdr3_aa: CASSEHGVAGGTDTQYF
clone_size: -; j_call: TRBJ2-3; d_call: TRBD2; v_call: TRBV4-1; cdr3_nt: TGCGCCAGCAGCCAAGGGCCCAGCGGGGTGTCGGATACGCAGTATTTT; cdr3_aa: CASSQGPSGVSDTQYF
clone_size: once; j_call: TRBJ1-1; d_call: TRBD1; v_call: TRBV5-1; cdr3_nt: TGCGCCAGCAGCTCCGAGACAGGGTACGTGAACACTGAAGCTTTCTTT; cdr3_aa: CASSSETGYVNTEAFF
clone_size: once; j_call: TRBJ2-1; d_call: -; v_call: TRBV5-6; cdr3_nt: TGTGCCAGCAGCTTGGAAGACAGTGAGCAGTTCTTC; cdr3_aa: CASSLEDSEQFF
clone_size: -; j_call: TRBJ2-3; d_call: -; v_call: TRBV28; cdr3_nt: TGTGCCAGCAGTTATACAGGGGGGGTACGCACAGATACGCAGTATTTT; cdr3_aa: CASSYTGGVRTDTQYF
clone_size: -; j_call: TRBJ1-2; d_call: -; v_call: TRBV6-5; cdr3_nt: TGTGCCAGCCGCGAATCCCGCCGGACAGCCTATGGCTACACCTTC; cdr3_aa: CASRESRRTAYGYTF
clone_size: -; j_call: TRBJ1-6; d_call: TRBD1; v_call: TRBV5-1; cdr3_nt: TGCGCCAGCAGCTTGCGACAGGGGAGAAATTCACCCCTCCACTTT; cdr3_aa: CASSLRQGRNSPLHF
clone_size: -; j_call: TRBJ1-2; d_call: -; v_call: TRBV18; cdr3_nt: TGTGCCAGCTCACCACCGGACACTAACTATGGCTACACCTTC; cdr3_aa: CASSPPDTNYGYTF
clone_size: -; j_call: TRBJ2-5; d_call: TRBD1; v_call: TRBV5-1; cdr3_nt: TGCGCCAGCAGGGAAGAACCGGGACAGATTCAAGAGACCCAGTACTTC; cdr3_aa: CASREEPGQIQETQYF
clone_size: once; j_call: TRBJ2-5; d_call: TRBD2; v_call: TRBV19; cdr3_nt: TGTGCCAGTACCCTGGGAGGGAGCGGGGTATTAGGAGAGACCCAGTACTTC; cdr3_aa: CASTLGGSGVLGETQYF
clone_size: -; j_call: TRBJ2-3; d_call: TRBD1; v_call: TRBV4-1; cdr3_nt: TGCGCCAGCAGCCAAGAGGTGGGACAGGGACCAGATACGCAGTATTTT; cdr3_aa: CASSQEVGQGPDTQYF
clone_size: -; j_call: TRBJ1-4; d_call: TRBD1; v_call: TRBV2; cdr3_nt: TGTGCCAGCAGCTTCGGCAGGGGGCTACGAACTAATGAAAAACTGTTTTTT; cdr3_aa: CASSFGRGLRTNEKLFF
clone_size: few; j_call: TRBJ1-1; d_call: -; v_call: TRBV29-1; cdr3_nt: TGCAGCGTTATCGTGGGCCTCCAGACCAACCTTGCTTTCTTT; cdr3_aa: CSVIVGLQTNLAFF
clone_size: -; j_call: TRBJ2-5; d_call: -; v_call: TRBV5-5; cdr3_nt: TGTGCCAGCAGCTTGGGTGACTCCCCCCCCCAGTACTTC; cdr3_aa: CASSLGDSPPQYF
clone_size: -; j_call: TRBJ2-7; d_call: -; v_call: TRBV27; cdr3_nt: TGTGCCAGCAGTGTAAGCAGGGCAGGCGAGCAGTACTTC; cdr3_aa: CASSVSRAGEQYF
clone_size: -; j_call: TRBJ2-1; d_call: -; v_call: TRBV5-4; cdr3_nt: TGTGCCAGCAGCTTGTCGTCTTTCGATGAGCAGTTCTTC; cdr3_aa: CASSLSSFDEQFF
clone_size: -; j_call: TRBJ1-2; d_call: -; v_call: TRBV9; cdr3_nt: TGTGCCAGCAGCGTCGATGAAGGGAGGGGAGGCTACACCTTC; cdr3_aa: CASSVDEGRGGYTF
clone_size: -; j_call: TRBJ1-5; d_call: TRBD1; v_call: TRBV10-3; cdr3_nt: TGTGCCATTGGACAGGGATTTGATCAGCCCCAGCATTTT; cdr3_aa: CAIGQGFDQPQHF
clone_size: -; j_call: TRBJ2-5; d_call: TRBD2; v_call: TRBV27; cdr3_nt: TGTGCCAGCAGTACCACCCGACTAGCGGCACAAGAGACCCAGTACTTC; cdr3_aa: CASSTTRLAAQETQYF
clone_size: -; j_call: TRBJ2-7; d_call: TRBD2; v_call: TRBV5-6; cdr3_nt: TGTGCCAGCAGCTTGCGTGGACCTAGCGGCTACGAGCAGTACTTC; cdr3_aa: CASSLRGPSGYEQYF
clone_size: once; j_call: TRBJ2-7; d_call: -; v_call: TRBV12-5; cdr3_nt: TGTGCTAGTGGTTTGGTTCTCGGGGGATCCTACGAGCAGTACTTC; cdr3_aa: CASGLVLGGSYEQYF
clone_size: -; j_call: TRBJ1-2; d_call: TRBD1; v_call: TRBV30; cdr3_nt: TGTGCCTGGAGTGCGGGACAGGGAATAAACACCTTC; cdr3_aa: CAWSAGQGINTF
clone_size: -; j_call: TRBJ2-1; d_call: TRBD1; v_call: TRBV5-1; cdr3_nt: TGCGCCAGCGGCGCGGACAGGGGATACAATGAGCAGTTCTTC; cdr3_aa: CASGADRGYNEQFF
clone_size: once; j_call: TRBJ1-1; d_call: -; v_call: TRBV4-2; cdr3_nt: TGTGCCAGCAGCCAAGAGGCCAGGGGGAACACTGAAGCTTTCTTT; cdr3_aa: CASSQEARGNTEAFF
clone_size: -; j_call: TRBJ2-1; d_call: -; v_call: TRBV2; cdr3_nt: TGTGCCAGCGGTCGTAGCGTTTCCTACAATGAGCAGTTCTTC; cdr3_aa: CASGRSVSYNEQFF
clone_size: -; j_call: TRBJ1-2; d_call: TRBD1; v_call: TRBV2; cdr3_nt: TGTGCCAGCAGACGACAGGGGGCATATGGCTACACCTTC; cdr3_aa: CASRRQGAYGYTF
clone_size: -; j_call: TRBJ1-1; d_call: -; v_call: TRBV5-1; cdr3_nt: TGCGCCAGCAGCTTGGGGGGCAGGGGTCCCCTTTTGAACCCACTTGGTACTGAAGCTTTCTTT; cdr3_aa: CASSLGGRGPLLNPLGTEAFF
clone_size: -; j_call: TRBJ1-1; d_call: TRBD1; v_call: TRBV27; cdr3_nt: TGTGCCAGCAGGTCCCCCTGGAGGTCGGGACAGGTTGAAGCTTTCTTT; cdr3_aa: CASRSPWRSGQVEAFF
clone_size: -; j_call: TRBJ2-2; d_call: TRBD2; v_call: TRBV27; cdr3_nt: TGTGCCAGCAGTTTAGTAGCGGGAGGGCCGGATTTAATGGACACCGGGGAGCTGTTTTTT; cdr3_aa: CASSLVAGGPDLMDTGELFF
clone_size: -; j_call: TRBJ1-2; d_call: -; v_call: TRBV7-2; cdr3_nt: TGTGCCAGCACCAACACAGGGCACTATGGCTACACCTTC; cdr3_aa: CASTNTGHYGYTF
clone_size: few; j_call: TRBJ2-5; d_call: -; v_call: TRBV5-4; cdr3_nt: TGTGCCAGCAGCCAGGGACTTCAAGAGACCCAGTACTTC; cdr3_aa: CASSQGLQETQYF
clone_size: -; j_call: TRBJ2-2; d_call: -; v_call: TRBV10-3; cdr3_nt: TGTGCCATCAAGGCAGTAGAAAGCGCGAACACCGGGGAGCTGTTTTTT; cdr3_aa: CAIKAVESANTGELFF
clone_size: few; j_call: TRBJ2-7; d_call: -; v_call: TRBV30; cdr3_nt: TGTGCCTGGAATAAGGGAGGGGGGCACGAGCAGTACTTC; cdr3_aa: CAWNKGGGHEQYF
clone_size: -; j_call: TRBJ1-6; d_call: -; v_call: TRBV11-3; cdr3_nt: TGTGCCAGCAGCTTATCTGACAGTTTTTCCCTCCACTTT; cdr3_aa: CASSLSDSFSLHF
clone_size: -; j_call: TRBJ2-7; d_call: -; v_call: TRBV7-9; cdr3_nt: TGTTCCAGCAGCTTAGCTCCGGGTGAGCAGTACTTC; cdr3_aa: CSSSLAPGEQYF
clone_size: -; j_call: TRBJ2-1; d_call: -; v_call: TRBV9; cdr3_nt: TGTGCCAGCAGCGCCCCGAGGGCCACGAGGCAGTTCTTC; cdr3_aa: CASSAPRATRQFF